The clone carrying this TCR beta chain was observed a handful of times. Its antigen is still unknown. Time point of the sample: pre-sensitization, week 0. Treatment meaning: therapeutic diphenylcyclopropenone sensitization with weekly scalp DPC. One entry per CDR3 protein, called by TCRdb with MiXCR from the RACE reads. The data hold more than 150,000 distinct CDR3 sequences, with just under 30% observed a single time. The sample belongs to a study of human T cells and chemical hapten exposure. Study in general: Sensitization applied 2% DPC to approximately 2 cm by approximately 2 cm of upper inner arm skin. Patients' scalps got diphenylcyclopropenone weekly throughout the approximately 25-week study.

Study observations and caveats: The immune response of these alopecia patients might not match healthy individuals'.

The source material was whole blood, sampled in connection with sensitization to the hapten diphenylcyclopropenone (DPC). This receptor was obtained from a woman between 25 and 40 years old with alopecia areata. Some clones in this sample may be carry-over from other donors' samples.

Written as DNA, the CDR3 is TGTGCCAGCAGTTTACTTCAGGGAGATGGCAATCAGCCCCAGCATTTT. This codes for CASSLLQGDGNQPQHF. The chain recombines TRBV28 with TRBJ1-5; possible D gene TRBD1, 5 bases. Germline values: CDR1 MDHEN, CDR2 SYDVKM. V was cut by 2 bases and J by 2 bases, with 13 bases left in between. The CDR3 loop spans 16 amino acids.